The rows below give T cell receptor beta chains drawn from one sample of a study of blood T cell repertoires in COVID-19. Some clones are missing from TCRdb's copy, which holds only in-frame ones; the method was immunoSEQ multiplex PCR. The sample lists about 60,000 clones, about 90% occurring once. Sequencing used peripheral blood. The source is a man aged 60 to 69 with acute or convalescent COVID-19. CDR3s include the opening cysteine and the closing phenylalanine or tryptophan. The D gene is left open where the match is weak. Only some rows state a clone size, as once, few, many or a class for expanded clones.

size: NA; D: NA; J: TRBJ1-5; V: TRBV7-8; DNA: TGTGCCAGCAGCTTAGGGGCGGGGGGGCTTAATCAGCCCCAGCATTTT; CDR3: CASSLGAGGLNQPQHF
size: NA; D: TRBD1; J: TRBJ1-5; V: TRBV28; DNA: TGTGCCAGCAGTTCTTCCGGGACAGGGTACCGGCAGCCCCAGCATTTT; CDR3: CASSSSGTGYRQPQHF
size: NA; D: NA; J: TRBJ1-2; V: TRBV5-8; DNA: TGTGCCAGCAGCATTTCGGTTCCGGCTAACTATGGCTACACCTTC; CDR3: CASSISVPANYGYTF
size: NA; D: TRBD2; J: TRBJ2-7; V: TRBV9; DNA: TGTGCCAGCAGCGAAGGACTAGCGGGAACACTCTACGAGCAGTACTTC; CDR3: CASSEGLAGTLYEQYF
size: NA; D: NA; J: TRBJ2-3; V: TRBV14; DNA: TGTGCCAGCAGCCAAGTACCACTTACCTTCACAGATACGCAGTATTTT; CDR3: CASSQVPLTFTDTQYF
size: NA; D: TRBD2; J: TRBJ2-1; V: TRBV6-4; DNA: TGTGCCAGCAGTGTTAGCGGGAGCCATCATGAGCAGTTCTTC; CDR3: CASSVSGSHHEQFF
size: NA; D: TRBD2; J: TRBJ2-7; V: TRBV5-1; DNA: TGCGCCAGCAGCTTGGACTCGGGGGGGACCCCCTACGAGCAGTACTTC; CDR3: CASSLDSGGTPYEQYF
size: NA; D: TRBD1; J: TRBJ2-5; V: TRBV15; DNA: TGTGCCACCAGCGTCACAGGGGAAGGGACCCAGTACTTC; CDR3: CATSVTGEGTQYF
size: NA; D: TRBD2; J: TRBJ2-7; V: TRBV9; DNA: TGTGCCAGCAGCGCGGGGACTAGCGCGAGGTTTCCCTACGAGCAGTACTTC; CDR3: CASSAGTSARFPYEQYF
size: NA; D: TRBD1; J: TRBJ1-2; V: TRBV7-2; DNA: TGTGCCAGCAGCTTTGGGACAGGGGGGGCCCTTAACTATGGCTACACCTTC; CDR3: CASSFGTGGALNYGYTF
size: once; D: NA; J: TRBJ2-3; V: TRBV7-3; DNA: TGTGCCAGCAGCCAACTGGGGGCCTCGGATACGCAGTATTTT; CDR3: CASSQLGASDTQYF
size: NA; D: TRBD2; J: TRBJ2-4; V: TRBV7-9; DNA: TGTGCCAGCAGCTTGCAGACTAGCGGGATTCAAAACATTCAGTACTTC; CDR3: CASSLQTSGIQNIQYF
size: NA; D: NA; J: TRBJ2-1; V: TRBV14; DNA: TGTGCCAGCAGCCCCCTGGGGGGAGGGGGTGAGCAGTTCTTC; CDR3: CASSPLGGGGEQFF
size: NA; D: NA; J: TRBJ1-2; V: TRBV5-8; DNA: TGTGCCAGCAACACCCGGGGGGGAGGCTACACCTTC; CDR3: CASNTRGGGYTF
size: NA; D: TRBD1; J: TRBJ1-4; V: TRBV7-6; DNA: TGTGCCAGCAGCCCGGACCGGGACAGGTTTGCAACTAATGAAAAACTGTTTTTT; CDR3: CASSPDRDRFATNEKLFF
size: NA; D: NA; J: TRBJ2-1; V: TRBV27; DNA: TGTGCCAGCAGTGCGTACAGGGTGGGGAACAATGAGCAGTTCTTC; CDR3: CASSAYRVGNNEQFF
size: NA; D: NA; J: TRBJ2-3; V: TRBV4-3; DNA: TGCGCCAGCAGCCAAGAAACCGGGGCAGATACGCAGTATTTT; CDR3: CASSQETGADTQYF
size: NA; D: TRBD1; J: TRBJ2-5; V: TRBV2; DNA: TGTGCCAGCAGCGAGGACAGGGGAAGGGAGACCCAGTACTTC; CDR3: CASSEDRGRETQYF
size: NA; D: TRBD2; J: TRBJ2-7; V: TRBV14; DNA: TGTGCCAGCAGCCAAGAAAAAGCGGGAGATCTCTACGAGCAGTACTTC; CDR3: CASSQEKAGDLYEQYF
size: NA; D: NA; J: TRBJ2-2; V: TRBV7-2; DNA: TGTGCCAGCAGCTTAGACCGGGGAGAGAACGGGGAGCTGTTTTTT; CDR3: CASSLDRGENGELFF
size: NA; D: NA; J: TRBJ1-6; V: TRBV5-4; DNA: TGTGCCAGCACCGCTGAGGGGCGAGGGGGAAATTCACCCCTCCACTTT; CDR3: CASTAEGRGGNSPLHF
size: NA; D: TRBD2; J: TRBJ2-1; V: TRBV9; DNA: TGTGCCAGCAGCGTAGCGGATAGCGGGTACAGCTCCTACAATGAGCAGTTCTTC; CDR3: CASSVADSGYSSYNEQFF
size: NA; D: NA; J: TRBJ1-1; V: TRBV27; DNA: TGTGCCAGCAGTTTGAGGGGGAGCACTGAAGCTTTCTTT; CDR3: CASSLRGSTEAFF
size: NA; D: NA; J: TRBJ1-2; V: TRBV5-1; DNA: TGCGCCAGCAGCTTGGACGAGATAGGCCGAACGGGGGGCTACACCTTC; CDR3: CASSLDEIGRTGGYTF
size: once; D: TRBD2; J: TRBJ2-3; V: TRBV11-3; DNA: TGTGCCAGCAGCTTAGGCGGGAGGCGGACAGATACGCAGTATTTT; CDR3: CASSLGGRRTDTQYF
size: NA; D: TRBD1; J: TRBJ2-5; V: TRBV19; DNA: TGTGCCAGTAGCCGGAAACGGGACAGGGCGTCGGGAGAGACCCAGTACTTC; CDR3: CASSRKRDRASGETQYF
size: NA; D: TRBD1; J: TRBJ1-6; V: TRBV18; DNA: TGTGCCAGCTCACCTCCATCAGGACAGGGGTCACCCCTCCACTTT; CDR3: CASSPPSGQGSPLHF